These 14 T cell receptor beta chains were sequenced from one sample in a study of T-cell reconstitution after alpha-beta-depleted transplantation in children (dated by TCRdb to 2016 to 2018). Receptor libraries were prepared by PCR. The data were produced on an Illumina HiSeq 2500. Molecular barcoding was employed in the preparation of TCR libraries, with unique molecular identifiers being used to normalize TCRbeta repertoire quantification. TCRdb reworked the public reads: Q25 trimming with fastp, MiXCR clone assembly, productive beta chains retained. CDR3 protein sequences are deduplicated, and each keeps its most common genes and DNA. The sample table lists approximately 590,000 distinct CDR3 sequences, roughly 10% of them with a count of one. The ten largest account for around 4% of the sample. The sequencing used PBMCs from the stem cell graft donor, collected from the stem cell graft. All receptors come from a human donor who donated a stem cell graft to a child with acute myeloid leukemia.

This clonotype came up a few times. The chain has TRBV6-1 and TRBJ1-1; D remains ambiguous. V was pared by 0 bases and J by 3 bases, with 11 bases between. Looked up from germline, CDR1 is MNHNS and CDR2 is SASEGT. This CDR3 has 15 residues. The CDR3 is CASSEAVVGDTEAFF. DNA of the CDR3: TGTGCCAGCAGTGAAGCCGTTGTTGGGGACACTGAAGCTTTCTTT.

This clonotype came up many times. In nucleotides, the CDR3 is TGTGCCCCTCGTCGGCTAGCCAGCCCCCCCGGGGAGCTGTTTTTT. Translated: CAPRRLASPPGELFF. V and J are TRBV6-2 or TRBV6-3 and TRBJ2-2, with a tentative D call TRBD2 (5 bases). Trimming stripped 11 bases from V and 6 bases from J, with 22 bases between. Germline V gene lookup returns CDR1 MNHEY and CDR2 SVGEGT. CDR3 length: 15 residues.

The gene calls are TRBV29-1 and TRBJ2-5; D not certain. The CDR3 covers 13 residues. CDR1 is SQVTM and CDR2 is ANQGSEA in the germline V gene. Trimming removed 3 bases at V and 5 bases at J, with 13 bases between. The CDR3 loop reads CSVEVSGPETQYF. The CDR3 bases are TGCAGCGTTGAGGTGTCGGGCCCGGAGACCCAGTACTTC.

This clonotype showed up many times. V is TRBV20-1 and J is TRBJ2-1; D is unclear. The V end was cut by 6 bases, the J end by 1 base, with 16 bases between. The CDR3 is 15 residues long. Germline V gene sequence: CDR1 DFQATT, CDR2 SNEGSKA (reference sequence). This CDR3 is CSATSPANSYNEQFF. DNA of the CDR3: TGCAGTGCCACCAGCCCGGCAAATTCCTACAATGAGCAGTTCTTC.

This clonotype was seen ten or more times. The chain is built from TRBV7-9 and TRBJ2-1, with 7 bases fitting TRBD1. The junction had 6 bases not matched to a gene; V was cut back by 5 bases and J by 8 bases. This CDR3 contains 13 residues. Germline V lookup: CDR1 SEHNR, CDR2 FQNEAQ (reference sequence). This CDR3 is CASSTLTGYEQFF. DNA of the CDR3: TGTGCCAGCAGCACTCTGACAGGGTATGAGCAGTTCTTC. Combining the CDR3 with reference TRBV7-9 and TRBJ2-1 gives the whole variable domain DTGVSQNPRHKITKRGQNVTFRCDPISEHNRLYWYRQTLGQGPEFLTYFQNEAQLEKSRLLSDRFSAERPKGSFSTLEIQRTEQGDSAMYLCASSTLTGYEQFFGPGTRLTVL.

There are many counts of this clonotype. The chain recombines TRBV12-3 or TRBV12-4 with TRBJ2-1; the match to TRBD2 covers 7 bases. Trimming cost V 5 bases and J 7 bases; bases outside gene matches: 8. This CDR3 comprises 14 residues. CDR3 bases: TGTGCCAGCAGTCGCGCGGGAGTTGTAAATGAGCAGTTCTTC. Protein product: CASSRAGVVNEQFF.

This clonotype was seen ten or more times. This chain connects TRBV4-2 to TRBJ2-1, with D maybe TRBD2 (6 bases). The length of the CDR3 is 15 residues. V was clipped by 6 bases and J by 5 bases, with 17 bases between them. Germline CDR1 LGHNA, CDR2 YNFKEQ. CDR3 sequence: CASSLNSGSHNEQFF. The DNA of the CDR3 is TGTGCCAGCAGTCTTAATAGCGGTTCCCACAATGAGCAGTTCTTC.

The J gene is TRBJ2-1, the V gene TRBV28, with 9 bases lining up with TRBD2. Looked up from germline, CDR1 is MDHEN and CDR2 is SYDVKM. The V segment lost 7 bases and the J segment 3 bases; nucleotides outside the gene matches: 7. The CDR3 is made up of 15 amino acids. Here the CDR3 DNA reads TGTGCCAGCACCCTAGCGGGGCCCAGCTACAATGAGCAGTTCTTC. Its translation is CASTLAGPSYNEQFF. Drawing the rest from reference TRBV28 and TRBJ2-1, the complete variable domain is DVKVTQSSRYLVKRTGEKVFLECVQDMDHENMFWYRQDPGLGLRLIYFSYDVKMKEKGDIPEGYSVSREKKERFSLILESASTNQTSMYLCASTLAGPSYNEQFFGPGTRLTVL.

The chain uses TRBV20-1 and TRBJ1-5, with D possibly matching TRBD1 (6 bases). CDR1 is DFQATT and CDR2 is SNEGSKA in the germline V gene (reference sequence). The CDR3 covers 16 residues. V lost 3 bases and J lost 0, with 15 bases in between. The CDR3 reads CSARRGGINSNQPQHF. The CDR3 DNA sequence: TGCAGTGCTAGGAGGGGGGGGATTAATAGCAATCAGCCCCAGCATTTT.

This clonotype appeared a few times. CDR3 DNA sequence: TGTGCCACCAACCGCGATGATACGCAGTATTTT. It codes for CATNRDDTQYF. The chain combines TRBV15 with TRBJ2-3; no clear D. V dropped 7 bases and J dropped 6 bases, with 8 bases sitting between them. The CDR3 extends over 11 amino acids. The V gene's germline CDR1 is LNHNV and CDR2 YYDKDF (reference sequence).

This clonotype appeared a few times. V is TRBV6-2 or TRBV6-3 and J is TRBJ2-1, with 14 bases matching TRBD2. From germline, CDR1 is MNHEY and CDR2 SVGEGT. CDR3 length equals 19 residues. V was clipped by 2 bases and J by 1 base; unmatched bases: 7. CDR3 sequence (DNA): TGTGCCAGCAGTTACCGCCGACTAGCGGGAGGGCAATCCTACAATGAGCAGTTCTTC. Translated: CASSYRRLAGGQSYNEQFF.

This sequence joins TRBV5-1 and TRBJ2-7; D is perhaps TRBD1 or TRBD2 (7 bases each). Per the germline V gene, CDR1 is SGHRS and CDR2 is YFSETQ. The CDR3 is 15 residues long. Trimming took 4 bases from V and 3 from J, leaving 17 bases between them. CDR3 DNA sequence: TGCGCCAGCAGCCCCACGGGGGGACAGATCTACGAGCAGTACTTC. It codes for CASSPTGGQIYEQYF.

The chain recombines TRBV28 with TRBJ1-5, with 7 bases aligning to TRBD1. CDR3 length: 12 amino acids. The V and J ends lost 9 bases and 5 bases, in that order; junction bases with no gene match: 4. Germline V lookup: CDR1 MDHEN, CDR2 SYDVKM. As DNA, the CDR3 is TGTGCCAGTAGACAGGGTTATCAGCCCCAGCATTTT. Translation: CASRQGYQPQHF.

The table lists this clonotype with a few counts. A read error may produce the germline difference seen at one junction end. J is TRBJ1-3 and V is TRBV20-1; no reliable D call. Germline V gives CDR1 DFQATT, CDR2 SNEGSKA (reference sequence). The CDR3 has 12 amino acids. DNA for the CDR3: TGCAGTGCTGACCTGGTTGGAAACACCATACATTTT. Its translation is CSADLVGNTIHF.